This T cell receptor beta chain was documented in a study of cytomegalovirus exposure and HLA in healthy donors. Study summary: Falling in the Caucasian-associated ancestry cluster were approximately 84% of 398 genotyped donors.

PCR employed 60 Vbeta and 13 Jbeta primers. Some clones are missing from TCRdb's copy, which holds only in-frame ones; the method was immunoSEQ multiplex PCR. There are tens of thousands of clones in the sample; 86% occur only once, and 10% to 12% lies in the top ten. This sequence was found in a woman between 35 and 50 years old in good health and CMV-seropositive. The sample consisted of PBMCs.

This CDR3 reads CASSGGTGNEQYF. In nucleotides, the CDR3 is TGTGCCAGCAGCGGGGGGACAGGGAACGAGCAGTACTTC. This chain joins TRBV9 and TRBJ2-7; 9 nucleotides align to TRBD1. Germline lookup yields CDR1 SGDLS and CDR2 YYNGEE. J gave up 5 bases and V 3 bases, and 3 bases lay outside the gene matches. The CDR3 has 13 residues.